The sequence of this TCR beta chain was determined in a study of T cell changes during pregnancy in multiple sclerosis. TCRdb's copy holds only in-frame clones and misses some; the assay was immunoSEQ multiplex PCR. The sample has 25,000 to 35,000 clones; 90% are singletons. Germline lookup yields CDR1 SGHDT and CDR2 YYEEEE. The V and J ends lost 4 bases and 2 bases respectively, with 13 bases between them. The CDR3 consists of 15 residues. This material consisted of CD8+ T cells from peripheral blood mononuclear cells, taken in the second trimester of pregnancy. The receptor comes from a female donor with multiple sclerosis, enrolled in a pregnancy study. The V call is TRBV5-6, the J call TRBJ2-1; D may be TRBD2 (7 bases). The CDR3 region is CASSRGALAYNEQFF. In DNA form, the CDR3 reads TGTGCCAGCAGCCGGGGGGCCCTCGCCTACAATGAGCAGTTCTTC.